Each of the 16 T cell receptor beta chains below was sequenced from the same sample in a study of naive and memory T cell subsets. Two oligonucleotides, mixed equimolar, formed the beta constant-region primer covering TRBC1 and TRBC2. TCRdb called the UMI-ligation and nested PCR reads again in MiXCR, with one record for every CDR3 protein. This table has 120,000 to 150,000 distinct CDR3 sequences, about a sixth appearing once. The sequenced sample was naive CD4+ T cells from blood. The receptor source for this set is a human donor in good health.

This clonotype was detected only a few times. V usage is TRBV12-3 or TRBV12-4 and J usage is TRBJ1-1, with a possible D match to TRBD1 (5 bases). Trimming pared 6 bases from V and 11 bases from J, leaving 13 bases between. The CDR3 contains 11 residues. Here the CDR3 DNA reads TGTGCCAGCAGGGAGGGGCGGGGCGCTTTCTTT. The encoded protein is CASREGRGAFF.

The CDR3 DNA is TGTGCCAGCTCCCGACTAGCGGGAGGGGAAAATGAGCAGTTCTTC. It is translated as CASSRLAGGENEQFF. V and J are TRBV6-1 and TRBJ2-1; 14 positions agree with TRBD2. Germline values: CDR1 MNHNS, CDR2 SASEGT. The CDR3 contains 15 residues. V lost 8 bases to trimming and J lost 7 bases; unmatched junction nucleotides: 7.

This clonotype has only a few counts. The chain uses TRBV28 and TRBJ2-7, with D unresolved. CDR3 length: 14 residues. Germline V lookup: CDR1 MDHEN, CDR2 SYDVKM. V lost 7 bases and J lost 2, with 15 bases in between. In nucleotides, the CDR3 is TGTGCCAGCAAAAGAGGCAGGCCCACCTACGAGCAGTACTTC. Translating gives CASKRGRPTYEQYF.

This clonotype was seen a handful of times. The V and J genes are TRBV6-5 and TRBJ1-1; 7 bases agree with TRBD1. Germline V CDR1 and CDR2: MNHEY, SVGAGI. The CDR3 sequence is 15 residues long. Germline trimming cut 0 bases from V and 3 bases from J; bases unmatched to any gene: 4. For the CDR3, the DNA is TGTGCCAGCAGTTACTCGAGAACAGGGGACACTGAAGCTTTCTTT. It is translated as CASSYSRTGDTEAFF.

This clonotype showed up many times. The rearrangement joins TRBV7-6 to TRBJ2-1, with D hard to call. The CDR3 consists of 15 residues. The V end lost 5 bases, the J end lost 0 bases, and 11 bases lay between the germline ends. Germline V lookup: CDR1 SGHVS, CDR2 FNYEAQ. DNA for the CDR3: TGTGCCAGCAGCCGATCTGGAAGCTCCTACAATGAGCAGTTCTTC. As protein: CASSRSGSSYNEQFF.

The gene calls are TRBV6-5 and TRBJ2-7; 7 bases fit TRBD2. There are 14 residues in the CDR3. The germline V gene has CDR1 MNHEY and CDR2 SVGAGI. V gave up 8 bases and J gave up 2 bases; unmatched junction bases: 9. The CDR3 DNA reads TGTGCCAGCGCTGGGGGGGTGCAAGCCTACGAGCAGTACTTC. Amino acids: CASAGGVQAYEQYF.

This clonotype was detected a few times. CDR3 sequence reads: CASSFGRREATGELFF. The CDR3 DNA sequence: TGTGCCAGCAGTTTTGGAAGGCGGGAAGCCACCGGGGAGCTGTTTTTT. This chain links TRBV12-3 or TRBV12-4 with TRBJ2-2, with D maybe TRBD2 (6 bases). CDR3 length equals 16 residues. V was shortened by 3 bases and J by 4 bases, with 15 bases between the two germline ends.

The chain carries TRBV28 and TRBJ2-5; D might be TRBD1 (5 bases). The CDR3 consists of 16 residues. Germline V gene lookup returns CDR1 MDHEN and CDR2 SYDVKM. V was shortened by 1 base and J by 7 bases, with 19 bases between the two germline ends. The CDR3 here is CASSLSGPRLTGTQYF. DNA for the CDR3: TGTGCCAGCAGTTTATCGGGTCCTAGGCTCACAGGGACCCAGTACTTC.

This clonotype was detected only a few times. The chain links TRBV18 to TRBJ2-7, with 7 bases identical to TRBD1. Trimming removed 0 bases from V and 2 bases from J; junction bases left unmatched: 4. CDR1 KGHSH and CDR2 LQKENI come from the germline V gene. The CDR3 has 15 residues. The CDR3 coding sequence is TGTGCCAGCTCACCACCGAGGACAGGAGCCTACGAGCAGTACTTC. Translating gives CASSPPRTGAYEQYF.

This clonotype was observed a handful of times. This chain's CDR3 is CASSPTRQVQYGYTF. CDR3 nucleotide sequence: TGTGCCAGCTCACCAACACGACAGGTCCAGTATGGCTACACCTTC. This chain connects TRBV18 to TRBJ1-2; tentative D call: TRBD1 (6 bases). The CDR3 loop spans 15 amino acids. Germline CDR1 is KGHSH and CDR2 is LQKENI. Trimming stripped 2 bases from V and 5 bases from J, with 15 bases between.

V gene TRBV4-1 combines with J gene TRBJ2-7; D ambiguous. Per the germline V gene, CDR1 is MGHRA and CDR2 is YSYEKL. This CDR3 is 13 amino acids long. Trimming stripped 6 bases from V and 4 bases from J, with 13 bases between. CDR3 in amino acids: CASSRATQYEQYF. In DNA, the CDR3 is TGCGCCAGCAGTCGAGCTACCCAGTACGAGCAGTACTTC.

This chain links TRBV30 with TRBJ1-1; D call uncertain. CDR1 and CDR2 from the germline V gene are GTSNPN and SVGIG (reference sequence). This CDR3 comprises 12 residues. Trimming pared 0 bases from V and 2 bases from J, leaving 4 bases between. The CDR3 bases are TGTGCCTGGAGTGTAGGTAACACTGAAGCTTTCTTT. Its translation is CAWSVGNTEAFF.

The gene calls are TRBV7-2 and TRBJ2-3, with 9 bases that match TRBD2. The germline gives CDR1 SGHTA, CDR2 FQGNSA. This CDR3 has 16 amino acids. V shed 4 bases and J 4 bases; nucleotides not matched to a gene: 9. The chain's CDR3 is CASSSPSGLAPDTQYF. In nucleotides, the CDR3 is TGTGCCAGCAGCTCACCCTCGGGACTAGCCCCAGATACGCAGTATTTT.

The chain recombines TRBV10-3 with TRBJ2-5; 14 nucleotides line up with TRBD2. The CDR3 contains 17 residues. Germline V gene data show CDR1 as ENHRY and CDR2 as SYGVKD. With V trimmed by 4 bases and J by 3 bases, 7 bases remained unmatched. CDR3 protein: CAISVWGTSGSEETQYF. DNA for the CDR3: TGTGCCATCAGTGTTTGGGGGACTAGCGGGAGTGAAGAGACCCAGTACTTC.

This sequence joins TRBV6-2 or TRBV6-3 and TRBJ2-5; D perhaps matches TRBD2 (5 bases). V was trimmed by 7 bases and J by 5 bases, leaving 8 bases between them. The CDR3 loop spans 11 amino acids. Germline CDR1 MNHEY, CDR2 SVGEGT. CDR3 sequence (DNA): TGTGCCAGCACGCGAGGGGAGACCCAGTACTTC. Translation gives CASTRGETQYF.

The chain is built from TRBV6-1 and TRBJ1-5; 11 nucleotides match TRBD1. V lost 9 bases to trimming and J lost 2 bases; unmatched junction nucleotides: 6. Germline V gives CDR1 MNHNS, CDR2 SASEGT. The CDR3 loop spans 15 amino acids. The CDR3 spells CASGTGGLGNQPQHF. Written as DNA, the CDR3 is TGTGCCAGTGGGACAGGGGGTTTGGGCAATCAGCCCCAGCATTTT.